The clone carrying this T cell receptor (beta chain) was seen a handful of times. Its antigen is undetermined. The sample originates from a study of identical twins. Broader study findings: Low generation probability was overrepresented in out-of-frame alpha sequences shared by twins. Invariant MAIT and iNKT cells are populations that could partly confound zero-insertion analyses.

MiXCR, applied by TCRdb to the 5' RACE reads, yields one record per CDR3 protein. The table lists about 700,000 distinct CDR3 sequences, under 9% of them singletons. The V gene end was trimmed by 4 bases and the J gene end by 4 bases; junction bases not matched to a gene: 4. The CDR3 has 14 residues. A further study also used this sample, focusing on yellow fever vaccine responses in identical twins.

The chain recombines TRBV12-3 or TRBV12-4 with TRBJ2-5; 9 nucleotides line up with TRBD2. This TCR came from a woman aged 18 to 35 in good health. Sequencing was carried out using PBMCs. This CDR3 is CASSWAGGGETQYF. The CDR3 DNA reads as TGTGCCAGCAGTTGGGCGGGGGGGGGAGAGACCCAGTACTTC.